These 26 T cell receptor beta chains were sequenced from one sample in a study of PD-L1 blockade in urothelial cancer (dated by TCRdb to the late 2010s). Preparation of the library involved the immunoSEQ multiplex PCR assay. TCRdb mirrors the immuneACCESS table, restricted to in-frame sequences. Some clones are absent from its copies; in checked studies, under half trace to an unresolved V gene, and the reason for the others is unknown. For this sample there are under 95,000 clones; roughly 84% appear just once. The ten largest clones represent approximately 10% of the sample. The time point label for this specimen denotes: pretreatment peripheral blood. The sequencing here drew on PBMCs, taken around atezolizumab (anti-PD-L1) treatment. These receptors came from a woman in her 70s with urothelial cancer.

The chain joins TRBV9 to TRBJ2-1, with 11 bases that match TRBD2. Germline CDR1 is SGDLS and CDR2 is YYNGEE. The CDR3 consists of 16 residues. V gave up 3 bases and J gave up 2 bases; unmatched junction bases: 4. Here the CDR3 reads CASSALAGGTYNEQFF. CDR3 DNA: TGTGCCAGCAGCGCCCTAGCGGGGGGCACCTACAATGAGCAGTTCTTC.

V gene TRBV4-2 combines with J gene TRBJ2-3, with D possibly TRBD1 on 5 matching bases. The CDR3 extends over 16 amino acids. CDR1 LGHNA and CDR2 YNFKEQ come from the germline V gene. Trimming left V 1 base short and J 3 bases short, with 14 bases between. The CDR3 nucleotides read TGTGCCAGCAGCCAAGTTGCAGGGATTGATACAGATACGCAGTATTTT. It specifies CASSQVAGIDTDTQYF.

V is TRBV7-2 and J is TRBJ2-2; 7 bases agree with TRBD2. V was clipped by 6 bases and J by 4 bases; unmatched bases: 11. This CDR3 has 16 residues. Germline CDR1 reads SGHTA; CDR2 reads FQGNSA. The CDR3 DNA reads as TGTGCCAGCAGGCGTTCCGGGACTACATTCACCGGGGAGCTGTTTTTT. It translates to CASRRSGTTFTGELFF.

The CDR3, as DNA: TGTGCCAGCAGCCCGACGGGGGGACAGGCCCCTAATGAAAAACTGTTTTTT. This translates into CASSPTGGQAPNEKLFF. This chain links TRBV5-6 with TRBJ1-4; 8 bases are a match to TRBD1. In germline, CDR1 is SGHDT, CDR2 YYEEEE. Germline trimming cut 4 bases from V and 3 bases from J; bases unmatched to any gene: 11. The CDR3 length is 17 residues.

The chain has TRBV6-1 and TRBJ1-5; D may be TRBD1 (5 bases). The CDR3 is 12 residues long. Trimming pared 11 bases from V and 9 bases from J, leaving 17 bases between. The germline CDR1 and CDR2 sequences are MNHNS and SASEGT. The CDR3 DNA is TGTGCCGCCCAAATCCAGGGTGGGCCCCAGCATTTT. Translating it yields CAAQIQGGPQHF.

In nucleotides, the CDR3 is TGTGCCAGCAGTTTAGGGTGGTTAACGGACAGGGGATGGGAAAAACTGTTTTTT. Its translation is CASSLGWLTDRGWEKLFF. The chain has TRBV27 and TRBJ1-4; TRBD1 agrees at 9 bases. Trimming cost V 2 bases and J 8 bases; bases outside gene matches: 15. This CDR3 is 18 amino acids long. Germline CDR1 MNHEY, CDR2 SMNVEV (reference sequence).

V and J are TRBV19 and TRBJ1-1, with D maybe TRBD1 (6 bases). The germline CDR1 and CDR2 sequences are LNHDA and SQIVND (reference sequence). Trimming removed 4 bases at V and 2 bases at J, with 11 bases between. This CDR3 is built from 14 residues. CDR3 sequence reads: CASSTQGSNTEAFF. DNA for the CDR3: TGTGCCAGTAGTACACAGGGATCCAACACTGAAGCTTTCTTT.

The rearrangement uses TRBV7-9 and TRBJ2-1; the match to TRBD1 covers 9 bases. CDR1 and CDR2 (germline): SEHNR, FQNEAQ (reference sequence). The CDR3 has 19 residues. Trimming cost V 1 base and J 8 bases; bases outside gene matches: 18. CDR3 residues: CASSLVDWDRVSNLDEQFF. The DNA of the CDR3 is TGTGCCAGCAGCTTAGTAGACTGGGACAGGGTGTCCAATCTCGATGAGCAGTTCTTC.

The chain couples TRBV6-6 to TRBJ1-2; tentatively, D is TRBD1 (5 bases). Trimming pared 5 bases from V and 0 bases from J, leaving 13 bases between. From germline, CDR1 is MNHNY and CDR2 SVGAGI (reference sequence). The CDR3 consists of 15 residues. CDR3 nucleotides: TGTGCCAGCAGTAAAACTGACAGATCTAACTATGGCTACACCTTC. Protein sequence: CASSKTDRSNYGYTF.

The gene calls are TRBV6-1 and TRBJ2-1, with 10 nucleotides matching TRBD2. The CDR3 contains 16 residues. Looked up from germline, CDR1 is MNHNS and CDR2 is SASEGT. Trimming at V came to 2 bases and at J to 0 bases, leaving 1 base not matched to a gene. The CDR3 bases are TGTGCCAGCAGTGAAACTAGCGGGAACTCCTACAATGAGCAGTTCTTC. Its translation: CASSETSGNSYNEQFF.

The J gene is TRBJ1-2, the V gene TRBV6-6, with 7 bases aligning to TRBD1. In germline, CDR1 is MNHNY, CDR2 SVGAGI (reference sequence). The CDR3 consists of 12 residues. Trimming took 4 bases from V and 8 from J; bases not matched to a gene: 4. Here the CDR3 reads CASSSTGVGYTF. CDR3 DNA sequence: TGTGCCAGCAGTTCAACAGGGGTCGGCTACACCTTC.

This chain links TRBV6-6 with TRBJ2-7, with D possibly being TRBD2 (5 bases). The CDR3 extends over 16 amino acids. CDR1 and CDR2 (germline): MNHNY, SVGAGI (reference sequence). V was pared by 0 bases and J by 7 bases, with 19 bases between. The CDR3 nucleotides read TGTGCCAGCAGTTACTCCGAGCTGGAAGCAGAGGGAGAGCAGTACTTC. It yields the protein CASSYSELEAEGEQYF.

V and J are TRBV11-3 and TRBJ2-5; TRBD1 matches at 7 bases. The CDR3 length is 15 residues. The germline CDR1 and CDR2 sequences are SGHNT and YENEEA. The junction had 7 bases not matched to a gene; V was cut back by 5 bases and J by 1 base. CDR3 nucleotides: TGTGCCAGCAGCCCCGGACAGGCCATCCAAGAGACCCAGTACTTC. This sequence encodes CASSPGQAIQETQYF.

V gene TRBV7-2 combines with J gene TRBJ2-5; a weak D match, TRBD2 (7 bases). The CDR3 loop spans 14 amino acids. Germline CDR1 is SGHTA and CDR2 is FQGNSA. Trimming pared 5 bases from V and 5 bases from J, leaving 15 bases between. CDR3: CASSPGGGRETQYF. DNA of the CDR3: TGTGCCAGCAGCCCTGGGGGGGGCAGGGAGACCCAGTACTTC.

This CDR3 is CASSIIVRQDTYNEQFF. CDR3 coding DNA: TGTGCCAGTAGTATAATAGTTCGGCAGGACACCTACAATGAGCAGTTCTTC. The chain is built from TRBV19 and TRBJ2-1; D is perhaps TRBD1 (5 bases). Germline V gene data show CDR1 as LNHDA and CDR2 as SQIVND (reference sequence). Trimming shortened V by 2 bases and J by 2 bases, and 16 bases separated the two germline ends. The CDR3 runs to 17 residues.

This chain uses TRBV11-3 with TRBJ2-7; 8 bases map to TRBD2. Germline V gene data show CDR1 as SGHNT and CDR2 as YENEEA. The CDR3 spans 14 residues. V gave up 2 bases and J gave up 1 base; unmatched junction bases: 1. The CDR3 nucleotides read TGTGCCAGCAGCTTAACTAGCGGTTCCTACGAGCAGTACTTC. It encodes CASSLTSGSYEQYF.

V gene TRBV2 combines with J gene TRBJ2-5; D unresolved. The CDR3 totals 13 residues. Per the germline V gene, CDR1 is SNHLY and CDR2 is FYNNEI. V shed 6 bases and J shed 3 bases, with 11 bases lying between them. CDR3 nucleotide sequence: TGTGCCAGCAGCCAGAATTTGAAAGAGACCCAGTACTTC. This sequence encodes CASSQNLKETQYF.

V usage is TRBV27 and J usage is TRBJ1-3; 7 positions agree with TRBD1. Germline V lookup: CDR1 MNHEY, CDR2 SMNVEV (reference sequence). The V segment lost 6 bases and the J segment 2 bases; nucleotides outside the gene matches: 10. The CDR3 totals 16 residues. CDR3 DNA: TGTGCCAGCAGCAAATCGGGACAGCTTCCTGGAAACACCATATATTTT. This codes for CASSKSGQLPGNTIYF.

V and J are TRBV4-2 and TRBJ2-5, with D possibly matching TRBD2 (5 bases). This CDR3 is 13 amino acids long. CDR1 and CDR2 (germline): LGHNA, YNFKEQ. V was clipped by 4 bases and J by 3 bases, with 9 bases between them. The DNA of the CDR3 is TGTGCCAGCAGCCGGTCACTAGAAGAGACCCAGTACTTC. Protein product: CASSRSLEETQYF.

V and J are TRBV5-6 and TRBJ1-1; D remains ambiguous. V gave up 4 bases and J gave up 1 base, with 14 bases separating them. This CDR3 region has 15 residues. CDR1 SGHDT and CDR2 YYEEEE come from the germline V gene. The CDR3 region is CASSTYSLGNTEAFF. The CDR3, as DNA: TGTGCCAGCAGCACATACAGCCTCGGGAACACTGAAGCTTTCTTT.

The chain has TRBV28 and TRBJ2-5; 7 bases are shared with TRBD1. The germline V gene encodes CDR1 MDHEN and CDR2 SYDVKM. This CDR3 contains 16 residues. The ends lost 4 bases at V and 4 bases at J; junction bases unmatched: 12. The CDR3: CASSYASGAGGETQYF. The CDR3, as DNA: TGTGCCAGCAGTTATGCGAGTGGGGCAGGGGGAGAGACCCAGTACTTC.

The rearrangement uses TRBV19 and TRBJ1-5; 8 nucleotides agree with TRBD1. The germline V gene has CDR1 LNHDA and CDR2 SQIVND (reference sequence). The CDR3 is 16 amino acids. J lost 5 bases, V lost 11 bases, and 17 bases had no gene match. The CDR3 DNA is TGTGCCGGATCCACCGTCCTCGTGACAGGGGATCAGCCCCAGCATTTT. Translation: CAGSTVLVTGDQPQHF. Complete variable domain (other parts from reference TRBV19 and TRBJ1-5): DGGITQSPKYLFRKEGQNVTLSCEQNLNHDAMYWYRQDPGQGLRLIYYSQIVNDFQKGDIAEGYSVSREKKESFPLTVTSAQKNPTAFYLCAGSTVLVTGDQPQHFGDGTRLSIL.

This chain links TRBV4-2 with TRBJ2-5, with 10 bases that match TRBD2. The V gene's germline CDR1 is LGHNA and CDR2 YNFKEQ. Losses at the gene ends were 0 bases for V and 2 bases for J; bases not matched to a gene: 3. CDR3 length equals 16 residues. The CDR3 bases are TGTGCCAGCAGCCAAGATGTAGCGGGGGGACAAGAGACCCAGTACTTC. Translation: CASSQDVAGGQETQYF.

The gene calls are TRBV29-1 and TRBJ2-1; 8 positions agree with TRBD2. The CDR3 length is 13 residues. V lost 5 bases to trimming and J lost 9 bases; unmatched junction nucleotides: 9. Germline lookup yields CDR1 SQVTM and CDR2 ANQGSEA. As DNA, the CDR3 is TGCAGCGTTCGGACCGACCGGGGGGGTGAGCAGTTCTTC. It codes for CSVRTDRGGEQFF.

This clone occurred once. This chain links TRBV18 with TRBJ1-4, with a tentative D call TRBD1 (6 bases). The V end lost 6 bases, the J end lost 1 base, and 9 bases lay between the germline ends. Looked up from germline, CDR1 is KGHSH and CDR2 is LQKENI. This CDR3 contains 14 residues. The DNA of the CDR3 is TGTGCCAGCTCGCAACAGGGAACTAATGAAAAACTGTTTTTT. Protein: CASSQQGTNEKLFF.

The chain recombines TRBV7-2 with TRBJ1-1, with 11 bases matching TRBD1. Looked up from germline, CDR1 is SGHTA and CDR2 is FQGNSA. V lost 2 bases to trimming and J lost 4 bases; unmatched junction nucleotides: 9. There are 17 residues in the CDR3. The CDR3 bases are TGTGCCAGCAGCTTATACCCCTCCGGGACAGGGGGCACTGAAGCTTTCTTT. This translates into CASSLYPSGTGGTEAFF. Full variable domain (outside the CDR3, taken from reference TRBV7-2 and TRBJ1-1): GAGVSQSPSNKVTEKGKDVELRCDPISGHTALYWYRQSLGQGLEFLIYFQGNSAPDKSGLPSDRFSAERTGGSVSTLTIQRTQQEDSAVYLCASSLYPSGTGGTEAFFGQGTRLTVV.